This TCR beta chain was sequenced during a study of cytomegalovirus exposure and HLA in healthy donors. Findings and caveats of the study: Indistinguishable V segments, including TRBV6-2 and TRBV6-3, were excluded. Several of the most significant clusters appeared linked to common viral pathogens, based on a later analysis. Analyzed later, association rates of TCRs varied across HLA loci, with DRB1 most and HLA-C fewest.

The V gene lost 5 bases and the J gene lost 4 bases, with 14 bases spanning the gap. Germline CDR1 SNHLY, CDR2 FYNNEI. The CDR3 covers 14 residues. Comment on this clone: Its antigen is not known.

Researchers ran the PCR with 60 Vbeta and 13 Jbeta primers. Data came from immunoSEQ multiplex PCR; TCRdb stores just in-frame clones and leaves some out. This sample's table has fewer than 85,000 clones. This sequence originates from a man in his fifties in good health and CMV-seropositive. The V gene is TRBV2, the J gene TRBJ2-5, with D perhaps TRBD2 (6 bases). Sequenced input: PBMCs. The CDR3 DNA reads as TGTGCCAGCAGTCAGGAGGGTGAGGGAGAGACCCAGTACTTC. It encodes CASSQEGEGETQYF.